Listed below are T cell receptor beta chains from one sample, sequenced in a study of shared clonotypes between healthy human individuals. The method was immunoSEQ multiplex PCR; TCRdb's version includes in-frame clones alone and lacks a portion of them. The repertoire holds approximately 1,500,000 clones, approximately 98% seen once, with roughly 0.42% in the top ten. The sequencing sample was made of naive CD4+ T cells sorted from blood. The receptors shown here come from a man aged 25-45 years in good health. Each CDR3 is given with its conserved first and last residue. Each record gives: CDR3 protein, CDR3 DNA, J gene, clone size, D gene, V gene, CDR3 length. D genes are given only for firm matches. Clone size, where shown, is once, few, many, or a class for clones that have expanded.

CDR3 protein: CASTATGEANTEAFF
CDR3 DNA: TGCGCCAGCACCGCCACAGGGGAAGCGAACACTGAAGCTTTCTTT
J gene: TRBJ1-1
clone size: -
D gene: TRBD1
V gene: TRBV5-1
CDR3 length: 15

CDR3 protein: CASSESGRTVETQYF
CDR3 DNA: TGCGCCAGCAGTGAGAGCGGGAGGACGGTAGAGACCCAGTACTTC
J gene: TRBJ2-5
clone size: -
D gene: TRBD2
V gene: TRBV10-1
CDR3 length: 15

CDR3 protein: CASSEARGGVSVQHF
CDR3 DNA: TGTGCCAGCAGTGAGGCTAGGGGAGGGGTAAGTGTCCAGCATTTT
J gene: TRBJ1-5
clone size: -
D gene: -
V gene: TRBV6-1
CDR3 length: 15

CDR3 protein: CASRRDRANTGELFF
CDR3 DNA: TGTGCCAGCAGACGGGACAGGGCGAACACCGGGGAGCTGTTTTTT
J gene: TRBJ2-2
clone size: once
D gene: TRBD1
V gene: TRBV2
CDR3 length: 15

CDR3 protein: CASSPGKYTGELFF
CDR3 DNA: TGTGCCAGCAGCCCCGGCAAATACACCGGGGAGCTGTTTTTT
J gene: TRBJ2-2
clone size: once
D gene: -
V gene: TRBV7-9
CDR3 length: 14

CDR3 protein: CASSLPLAAGITGELFF
CDR3 DNA: TGCGCCAGCAGCCTCCCCCTGGCGGCAGGCATCACCGGGGAGCTGTTTTTT
J gene: TRBJ2-2
clone size: -
D gene: -
V gene: TRBV5-1
CDR3 length: 17

CDR3 protein: CASREGTYNEQFF
CDR3 DNA: TGTGCCAGTAGGGAGGGGACCTACAATGAGCAGTTCTTC
J gene: TRBJ2-1
clone size: -
D gene: -
V gene: TRBV19
CDR3 length: 13

CDR3 protein: CASRFGDTQYF
CDR3 DNA: TGCGCCAGCAGGTTTGGTGATACGCAGTATTTT
J gene: TRBJ2-3
clone size: -
D gene: -
V gene: TRBV5-1
CDR3 length: 11

CDR3 protein: CASSERHQAEAFF
CDR3 DNA: TGTGCCAGCAGTGAAAGGCACCAGGCTGAAGCTTTCTTT
J gene: TRBJ1-1
clone size: -
D gene: -
V gene: TRBV6-1
CDR3 length: 13

CDR3 protein: CASSLGLWENIQYF
CDR3 DNA: TGTGCCAGCAGCTTAGGCCTGTGGGAAAACATTCAGTACTTC
J gene: TRBJ2-4
clone size: -
D gene: -
V gene: TRBV13
CDR3 length: 14

CDR3 protein: CSAHSEVYNRGGYEQYF
CDR3 DNA: TGCAGCGCGCATTCGGAAGTATACAACAGGGGGGGCTACGAGCAGTACTTC
J gene: TRBJ2-7
clone size: -
D gene: -
V gene: TRBV29-1
CDR3 length: 17

CDR3 protein: CASSFLGAQETQYF
CDR3 DNA: TGCGCCAGCAGCTTTTTGGGGGCTCAAGAGACCCAGTACTTC
J gene: TRBJ2-5
clone size: once
D gene: -
V gene: TRBV5-1
CDR3 length: 14

CDR3 protein: CASSPPRDGYTF
CDR3 DNA: TGTGCCAGCAGCCCCCCCCGCGATGGCTACACCTTC
J gene: TRBJ1-2
clone size: -
D gene: -
V gene: TRBV21-1
CDR3 length: 12

CDR3 protein: CASSVGSGDSYNEQFF
CDR3 DNA: TGTGCCAGCAGCGTAGGCAGCGGGGACTCCTACAATGAGCAGTTCTTC
J gene: TRBJ2-1
clone size: -
D gene: TRBD2
V gene: TRBV9
CDR3 length: 16

CDR3 protein: CAITDRAGDVTEAFF
CDR3 DNA: TGTGCCATCACTGATCGGGCCGGCGATGTCACTGAAGCTTTCTTT
J gene: TRBJ1-1
clone size: -
D gene: -
V gene: TRBV10-3
CDR3 length: 15

CDR3 protein: CASSIPGGRASNEQFF
CDR3 DNA: TGTGCCAGCAGTATTCCTGGCGGGAGGGCTTCCAATGAGCAGTTCTTC
J gene: TRBJ2-1
clone size: -
D gene: TRBD2
V gene: TRBV11-2
CDR3 length: 16

CDR3 protein: CASSLGPRGSNQPQHF
CDR3 DNA: TGTGCCAGCAGCTTAGGGCCCAGGGGTTCGAATCAGCCCCAGCATTTT
J gene: TRBJ1-5
clone size: -
D gene: -
V gene: TRBV7-2
CDR3 length: 16

CDR3 protein: CASSLPGYEQYF
CDR3 DNA: TGTGCCAGCAGCTTACCCGGTTACGAGCAGTACTTC
J gene: TRBJ2-7
clone size: -
D gene: -
V gene: TRBV5-4
CDR3 length: 12

CDR3 protein: CASSPGTNTEAFF
CDR3 DNA: TGTGCCAGCTCACCAGGAACGAACACTGAAGCTTTCTTT
J gene: TRBJ1-1
clone size: -
D gene: -
V gene: TRBV18
CDR3 length: 13

CDR3 protein: CASSTPGGPTDTQYF
CDR3 DNA: TGTGCCAGTAGTACCCCCGGCGGGCCCACAGATACGCAGTATTTT
J gene: TRBJ2-3
clone size: -
D gene: -
V gene: TRBV19
CDR3 length: 15

CDR3 protein: CASSPPTPGQGEKLFF
CDR3 DNA: TGTGCCAGCAGCCCACCCACGCCGGGACAGGGCGAAAAACTGTTTTTT
J gene: TRBJ1-4
clone size: -
D gene: TRBD1
V gene: TRBV7-2
CDR3 length: 16

CDR3 protein: CASSLGHRAYEQYF
CDR3 DNA: TGTGCCAGCAGTTTAGGGCACAGAGCCTACGAGCAGTACTTC
J gene: TRBJ2-7
clone size: once
D gene: -
V gene: TRBV6-5
CDR3 length: 14

CDR3 protein: CASSLVRNTEAFF
CDR3 DNA: TGTGCCAGCAGTTTAGTCCGGAACACTGAAGCTTTCTTT
J gene: TRBJ1-1
clone size: -
D gene: -
V gene: TRBV27
CDR3 length: 13

CDR3 protein: CASSLWGRTEAFF
CDR3 DNA: TGTGCCAGCAGCTTGTGGGGCAGGACTGAAGCTTTCTTT
J gene: TRBJ1-1
clone size: -
D gene: -
V gene: TRBV7-2
CDR3 length: 13

CDR3 protein: CASRATQETQYF
CDR3 DNA: TGTGCCAGCCGAGCAACCCAAGAGACCCAGTACTTC
J gene: TRBJ2-5
clone size: -
D gene: -
V gene: TRBV28
CDR3 length: 12

CDR3 protein: CASSSPGGVPQRFF
CDR3 DNA: TGCGCCAGCAGCTCCCCCGGCGGCGTCCCCCAGCGTTTCTTT
J gene: TRBJ1-1
clone size: -
D gene: -
V gene: TRBV5-1
CDR3 length: 14

CDR3 protein: CATYPGTGLAGGNQPQHF
CDR3 DNA: TGTGCCACTTACCCAGGGACAGGACTCGCGGGGGGCAATCAGCCCCAGCATTTT
J gene: TRBJ1-5
clone size: -
D gene: TRBD1
V gene: TRBV19
CDR3 length: 18

CDR3 protein: CASSESRGHTGELFF
CDR3 DNA: TGTGCCAGCAGTGAATCCAGGGGGCACACCGGGGAGCTGTTTTTT
J gene: TRBJ2-2
clone size: -
D gene: TRBD1
V gene: TRBV2
CDR3 length: 15

CDR3 protein: CASSLELGFGELFF
CDR3 DNA: TGCGCCAGCAGCTTGGAATTGGGTTTCGGAGAGCTGTTTTTT
J gene: TRBJ2-2
clone size: -
D gene: -
V gene: TRBV5-1
CDR3 length: 14

CDR3 protein: CASSQDPDRGPYGYTF
CDR3 DNA: TGCGCCAGCAGCCAAGACCCCGACAGGGGACCCTATGGCTACACCTTC
J gene: TRBJ1-2
clone size: -
D gene: TRBD1
V gene: TRBV4-3
CDR3 length: 16

CDR3 protein: CASSPNTDGYTF
CDR3 DNA: TGTGCCAGCTCACCCAACACTGATGGCTACACCTTC
J gene: TRBJ1-2
clone size: -
D gene: -
V gene: TRBV18
CDR3 length: 12

CDR3 protein: CASSILPRTTTYEQYF
CDR3 DNA: TGCGCCAGCAGTATTTTACCTAGGACAACCACCTACGAGCAGTACTTC
J gene: TRBJ2-7
clone size: -
D gene: -
V gene: TRBV10-1
CDR3 length: 16

CDR3 protein: CASSVDGRGYEQYF
CDR3 DNA: TGTGCCAGCAGCGTGGACGGGCGAGGGTACGAGCAGTACTTC
J gene: TRBJ2-7
clone size: -
D gene: -
V gene: TRBV5-4
CDR3 length: 14

CDR3 protein: CASSSGRGTSYEQYF
CDR3 DNA: TGTGCCAGCAGCAGCGGACGGGGGACCTCCTACGAGCAGTACTTC
J gene: TRBJ2-7
clone size: -
D gene: -
V gene: TRBV11-2
CDR3 length: 15

CDR3 protein: CASSLPGRGSREGYNEQFF
CDR3 DNA: TGTGCCAGCAGCTTACCGGGCAGGGGGAGTCGGGAGGGCTACAATGAGCAGTTCTTC
J gene: TRBJ2-1
clone size: -
D gene: -
V gene: TRBV7-9
CDR3 length: 19

CDR3 protein: CASSPPGTRTVNEQFF
CDR3 DNA: TGTGCCAGCAGCCCCCCCGGGACTAGGACTGTCAATGAGCAGTTCTTC
J gene: TRBJ2-1
clone size: -
D gene: TRBD2
V gene: TRBV7-9
CDR3 length: 16

CDR3 protein: CASAGSTDTQYF
CDR3 DNA: TGCGCCAGCGCGGGAAGCACAGATACGCAGTATTTT
J gene: TRBJ2-3
clone size: -
D gene: -
V gene: TRBV10-1
CDR3 length: 12